This TCR beta chain was recorded in a study of T-cell reconstitution after alpha-beta-depleted transplantation in children. The TCRbeta library incorporated unique molecular identifiers. TCRdb reprocessed the PCR reads with MiXCR, giving one entry per CDR3 protein. The repertoire holds 250,000 or so distinct CDR3 sequences, with roughly a quarter as singletons. This TCR came from a female patient aged 2-10 years who had a stem cell transplant for congenital amegakaryocytic thrombocytopenia, so the T cells may come from the graft donor. The material was PBMCs, mostly from graft donor cells, obtained 360 days after TCRalphabeta/CD19-depleted stem cell transplant.

CDR3 sequence: CASSPLEETQYF. In nucleotides, the CDR3 is TGTGCCAGCAGCCCCTTGGAAGAGACCCAGTACTTC. The gene calls are TRBV6-6 and TRBJ2-5; unclear D gene. The CDR3 is 12 amino acids. Trimming pared 6 bases from V and 3 bases from J, leaving 8 bases between. The germline V gene has CDR1 MNHNY and CDR2 SVGAGI (reference sequence).